These 23 T cell receptor beta chains originate from one sample sequenced in a study of cytomegalovirus exposure and HLA in healthy donors. The PCR employed 60 Vbeta primers together with 13 Jbeta primers. TCRdb's table, derived via immunoSEQ multiplex PCR, lists solely in-frame clones and lacks some. The sample has some 57,000 clones; 70% to 75% are singletons. Sequenced: PBMCs. The receptors were gathered from a woman aged 25 to 45 in good health and CMV-seronegative.

This clone was counted only a few times. The rearrangement links TRBV6-1 to TRBJ2-5; D ambiguous. CDR3 size: 12 residues. V was shortened by 7 bases and J by 7 bases, with 13 bases between the two germline ends. The germline CDR1 and CDR2 sequences are MNHNS and SASEGT. The CDR3 here is CASTRGLGTQYF. The CDR3 DNA reads as TGTGCCAGCACTCGTGGGCTGGGGACCCAGTACTTC.

This chain uses TRBV7-9 with TRBJ2-5; unclear D gene. V was shortened by 2 bases and J by 1 base, with 5 bases between the two germline ends. Germline V gene data show CDR1 as SEHNR and CDR2 as FQNEAQ (reference sequence). The CDR3 runs to 13 residues. As DNA, the CDR3 is TGTGCCAGCAGCTTATCAGGCCAAGAGACCCAGTACTTC. Protein sequence: CASSLSGQETQYF. The complete variable domain, with remaining parts taken from reference TRBV7-9 and TRBJ2-5, reads DTGVSQNPRHKITKRGQNVTFRCDPISEHNRLYWYRQTLGQGPEFLTYFQNEAQLEKSRLLSDRFSAERPKGSFSTLEIQRTEQGDSAMYLCASSLSGQETQYFGPGTRLLVL.

The J gene is TRBJ2-4, the V gene TRBV5-1, with 13 bases fitting TRBD2. Germline loops: CDR1 SGHRS, CDR2 YFSETQ. The CDR3 loop spans 20 amino acids. The J segment lost 2 bases and the V segment lost 7 bases, leaving 18 bases of the junction unmatched. The CDR3 region is CASGPYTSGRAEAPKNIQYF. CDR3 nucleotides: TGCGCCAGCGGCCCCTACACTAGCGGGAGGGCCGAGGCCCCCAAAAACATTCAGTACTTC.

This rearrangement joins TRBV19 to TRBJ1-4; TRBD1 agrees at 8 bases. Germline CDR1 is LNHDA and CDR2 is SQIVND (reference sequence). The CDR3 contains 15 residues. The J segment lost 3 bases and the V segment lost 4 bases, leaving 4 bases of the junction unmatched. CDR3 sequence reads: CASSTSQGANEKLFF. Here the CDR3 DNA reads TGTGCCAGTAGTACATCACAGGGGGCTAATGAAAAACTGTTTTTT. Using reference TRBV19 and TRBJ1-4 for the parts outside the CDR3, the full variable domain is DGGITQSPKYLFRKEGQNVTLSCEQNLNHDAMYWYRQDPGQGLRLIYYSQIVNDFQKGDIAEGYSVSREKKESFPLTVTSAQKNPTAFYLCASSTSQGANEKLFFGSGTQLSVL.

This chain links TRBV15 with TRBJ1-3; 7 positions match TRBD1. V shed 5 bases, J shed 0 bases, and the junction held 7 bases outside the gene matches. Germline assignment: CDR1 LNHNV and CDR2 YYDKDF (reference sequence). The CDR3 contains 16 residues. CDR3 protein: CATSPRGESSGNTIYF. CDR3 coding DNA: TGTGCCACCAGCCCCAGGGGGGAGAGCTCTGGAAACACCATATATTTT. Looking up the rest from reference TRBV15 and TRBJ1-3 gives the full variable domain: DAMVIQNPRYQVTQFGKPVTLSCSQTLNHNVMYWYQQKSSQAPKLLFHYYDKDFNNEADTPDNFQSRRPNTSFCFLDIRSPGLGDTAMYLCATSPRGESSGNTIYFGEGSWLTVV.

This chain joins TRBV7-3 and TRBJ2-2, with D maybe TRBD1 (5 bases). CDR3 length: 16 residues. From germline, CDR1 is SGHTA and CDR2 FQGTGA. V gave up 1 base and J gave up 4 bases, with 13 bases separating them. The CDR3 sequence: CASSLNARVGTGELFF. In nucleotides, the CDR3 is TGTGCCAGCAGCTTAAACGCCAGGGTGGGCACCGGGGAGCTGTTTTTT.

The V and J genes are TRBV7-2 and TRBJ2-7; 8 bases agree with TRBD1. The trim removed 1 base at V and 3 bases at J, leaving 5 bases unmatched. The CDR3 contains 15 residues. Germline CDR1 SGHTA, CDR2 FQGNSA. The chain's CDR3 is CASSLEGTGLYEQYV. Written as DNA, the CDR3 is TGTGCCAGCAGCTTAGAGGGGACAGGACTCTACGAGCAGTACGTC.

This sequence joins TRBV7-9 and TRBJ2-1; 7 positions match TRBD1. After removal of 3 bases from V and 6 bases from J, the junction contained 8 bases not matched to a gene. The CDR3 is 15 amino acids. CDR1 is SEHNR, CDR2 FQNEAQ, per germline (reference sequence). In DNA form, the CDR3 reads TGTGCCAGCAGCTTTTGGCAGGGGGTCACCAATGAGCAGTTCTTC. It is translated as CASSFWQGVTNEQFF.

This rearrangement joins TRBV5-8 to TRBJ1-2; D is undetermined. Germline V lookup: CDR1 SGHTS, CDR2 YDEGEE. The CDR3 totals 16 residues. Trimming cost V 0 bases and J 0 bases, with 12 bases left between them. CDR3 bases: TGTGCCAGCAGCTTGGGCAGGATTACCTCTAACTATGGCTACACCTTC. It is translated as CASSLGRITSNYGYTF.

The chain has TRBV11-3 and TRBJ1-3; D is possibly TRBD1 (5 bases). Trimming shortened V by 5 bases and J by 3 bases, and 8 bases separated the two germline ends. The length of the CDR3 is 13 residues. Germline CDR1 SGHNT, CDR2 YENEEA. This CDR3 is CASSQGFGNTIYF. Written as DNA, the CDR3 is TGTGCCAGCAGCCAGGGATTTGGAAACACCATATATTTT.

The rearrangement uses TRBV4-2 and TRBJ2-1; the D gene is possibly TRBD2 (7 bases). Germline CDR1 LGHNA, CDR2 YNFKEQ. Trimming pared 2 bases from V and 7 bases from J, leaving 18 bases between. The CDR3 contains 16 residues. Here the CDR3 DNA reads TGTGCCAGCAGCCAAAGGGGGGGAGGGCCGCCTAATGAGCAGTTCTTC. Its translation is CASSQRGGGPPNEQFF.

The chain links TRBV6-5 to TRBJ1-1; 12 nucleotides agree with TRBD1. Per germline, CDR1 MNHEY and CDR2 SVGAGI. The V and J ends lost 6 bases and 10 bases, in that order; junction bases with no gene match: 9. This CDR3 has 14 residues. The CDR3 is CASSRDRGPRGAFF. As DNA, the CDR3 is TGTGCCAGCAGCCGGGACAGGGGGCCTCGGGGAGCTTTCTTT.

A note on this clone: The same CDR3 arises from other DNA sequences in this sample as well. The rearrangement joins TRBV7-2 to TRBJ2-7; D gene ambiguous. The CDR3 spans 14 residues. The germline CDR1 and CDR2 sequences are SGHTA and FQGNSA. V dropped 6 bases and J dropped 1 base, with 13 bases sitting between them. CDR3 loop: CASSRPGLSYEQYF. The CDR3, as DNA: TGTGCCAGCAGTCGACCCGGGTTGTCCTACGAGCAGTACTTC.

This chain links TRBV4-2 with TRBJ1-1, with no clear D. The CDR3 loop spans 16 amino acids. Trimming removed 0 bases at V and 1 base at J, with 12 bases between. CDR1 and CDR2 (germline): LGHNA, YNFKEQ. CDR3 nucleotide sequence: TGTGCCAGCAGCCAAGATTTAGCCAAGCCGAACACTGAAGCTTTCTTT. It encodes CASSQDLAKPNTEAFF.

Only one count was recorded for this clone. For the CDR3, the DNA is TGTGCCAGCAGCCCCGGGAGGCCCGGAGATACGCAGTATTTT. Translating gives CASSPGRPGDTQYF. The gene calls are TRBV7-2 and TRBJ2-3, with 7 positions matching TRBD2. The germline V gene encodes CDR1 SGHTA and CDR2 FQGNSA. The J segment lost 5 bases and the V segment lost 5 bases, leaving 7 bases of the junction unmatched. The CDR3 covers 14 residues.

The chain links TRBV6-6 to TRBJ2-7; 7 positions match TRBD2. With V trimmed by 0 bases and J by 0 bases, 5 bases remained unmatched. This CDR3 is built from 16 residues. CDR1 is MNHNY, CDR2 SVGAGI, per germline (reference sequence). CDR3 sequence reads: CASSYSSGASSYEQYV. In DNA, the CDR3 is TGTGCCAGCAGTTACTCCAGCGGGGCGAGCTCCTACGAGCAGTACGTC.

The chain combines TRBV30 with TRBJ1-1; D uncertain. V lost 3 bases and J lost 6, with 11 bases in between. Germline loops: CDR1 GTSNPN, CDR2 SVGIG (reference sequence). The CDR3 contains 12 residues. CDR3 amino acids: CAWRSGYAEAFF. The CDR3 DNA reads as TGTGCCTGGAGATCGGGGTACGCTGAAGCTTTCTTT.

This clone occurred a few times. This sequence joins TRBV6-6 and TRBJ1-2; a weak D match, TRBD1 (5 bases). CDR1 is MNHNY, CDR2 SVGAGI, per germline (reference sequence). This CDR3 contains 14 residues. Trimming took 0 bases from V and 6 from J, leaving 11 bases between them. The CDR3 bases are TGTGCCAGCAGTTACTCGGGGGGGAGAGATGGCTACACCTTC. Translation: CASSYSGGRDGYTF.

CDR3 nucleotide sequence: TGTGCCAGCTCACCGGGACTAGCGGATACGCAGTATTTT. This encodes CASSPGLADTQYF. The chain employs TRBV18 and TRBJ2-3; 10 bases agree with TRBD2. The V segment lost 3 bases and the J segment 6 bases; nucleotides outside the gene matches: 0. Germline CDR1 KGHSH, CDR2 LQKENI. The CDR3 contains 13 residues. Together with reference TRBV18 and TRBJ2-3, the CDR3 gives the full variable domain: NAGVMQNPRHLVRRRGQEARLRCSPMKGHSHVYWYRQLPEEGLKFMVYLQKENIIDESGMPKERFSAEFPKEGPSILRIQQVVRGDSAAYFCASSPGLADTQYFGPGTRLTVL.

The chain couples TRBV7-2 to TRBJ2-3, with 16 positions matching TRBD2. The CDR3 covers 18 residues. J was trimmed by 4 bases and V by 5 bases; bases with no gene match: 9. Germline values: CDR1 SGHTA, CDR2 FQGNSA. The CDR3 DNA follows: TGTGCCAGCAGCCCCGGGACTAGCGGGAGGGCTTTGGCAGATACGCAGTATTTT. Translating gives CASSPGTSGRALADTQYF.

The chain couples TRBV10-1 to TRBJ1-5; maybe TRBD1 (6 bases). This CDR3 comprises 14 residues. The V end was cut by 3 bases, the J end by 4 bases, with 10 bases between. The germline gives CDR1 WNHNN, CDR2 SYGVQD (reference sequence). The DNA for the CDR3 is TGCGCCAGCAGTGAAACGGACAGAAATCAGCCCCAGCATTTT. Protein product: CASSETDRNQPQHF.

This clone came up a few times. This chain joins TRBV29-1 and TRBJ2-3; tentatively, D is TRBD1 (5 bases). There are 14 residues in the CDR3. CDR1 is SQVTM, CDR2 ANQGSEA, per germline. Trimming removed 0 bases from V and 4 bases from J, with 11 bases in between. The CDR3 DNA sequence: TGCAGCGTTGAAGAAAGGGGCCTGTCAGATACGCAGTATTTT. It translates to CSVEERGLSDTQYF.

The chain employs TRBV11-3 and TRBJ2-7; TRBD2 matches at 7 bases. Germline assignment: CDR1 SGHNT and CDR2 YENEEA. This CDR3 is built from 17 residues. J was trimmed by 1 base and V by 2 bases; bases with no gene match: 11. Here the CDR3 DNA reads TGTGCCAGCAGCTTATTCGGGTGGCGGGAGAGATCCTACGAGCAGTACGTC. This translates into CASSLFGWRERSYEQYV.